This TCR beta chain was obtained from a study of T cell responses to AZD1222 COVID-19 vaccine. Concerning this clone: What it recognizes is unknown.

V lost 5 bases and J 0 bases, leaving 11 bases between the germline ends. This CDR3 is built from 15 residues. CDR1 is SGHTA, CDR2 FQGNSA, per germline. Study-level results: The donor group comprised mostly white British people and more females; the analysis possibly underestimated clonal diversity. Among AZD1222 vaccinees, only six or seven were seropositive at baseline. Compared with day 0, the breadth and depth of the Spike-specific TCR repertoire rose significantly after two doses of AZD1222.

Generated by immunoSEQ multiplex PCR, the TCRdb table keeps only in-frame clones and is missing some. The sample lists approximately 120,000 clones, 80% to 90% occurring once. The TCR was taken from an adult in good health. Sequenced material: peripheral blood, taken on day 0 of AZD1222 vaccination. The chain carries TRBV7-2 and TRBJ1-5; D perhaps matches TRBD1 (5 bases). In nucleotides, the CDR3 is TGTGCCAGCAGCGCAGGGACGGATAGCAATCAGCCCCAGCATTTT. Its protein product is CASSAGTDSNQPQHF.